This T cell receptor (beta chain) was documented in a study of cytomegalovirus exposure and HLA in healthy donors. General study results and limits: Diagnosis of cytomegalovirus status made by the classifier reportedly showed high specificity and sensitivity. A few CMV-associated chains were confirmed in vitro to be specific for CMV antigens. Most TCRs appeared rarely, but some public TCRs recurred in many donors.

Of note for this clone: Antigen: not known.

This CDR3 is 15 amino acids long. V gave up 1 base and J gave up 5 bases, with 14 bases separating them. Germline CDR1 is SGHTA and CDR2 is FQGNSA. TCRdb keeps only in-frame clones here, not all; method: immunoSEQ multiplex PCR. The sample yields 70,000 to 80,000 clones, around 94% seen once. Material for sequencing was PBMCs. The chain recombines TRBV7-2 with TRBJ2-5, with D maybe TRBD1 (6 bases). This sequence was found in a young woman in good health and CMV-seropositive. This chain's CDR3 is CASSLGGHSGETQYF. The CDR3 DNA is TGTGCCAGCAGCTTAGGGGGACACTCTGGGGAGACCCAGTACTTC.